Detailed here is one TCR beta chain. Each PCR contained spiked-in synthetic TCR analog templates. Profiled with immunoSEQ multiplex PCR; TCRdb holds only in-frame clones, not every one. This sample has about 80,000 clones; 87% occur once, and the top ten carry under 6%. Each patient presented with locally advanced or metastatic urothelial carcinoma. This sample was included in a study of PD-L1 blockade in urothelial cancer. Study as a whole: Treatment start was followed by blood analysis at 3 weeks (second dose) and again at 6 weeks.

V lost 1 base to trimming and J lost 0 bases, with 19 bases between them. CDR3 length equals 19 residues. Germline V gene data show CDR1 as LNHDA and CDR2 as SQIVND (reference sequence). This sample comprised PBMCs, obtained around atezolizumab (anti-PD-L1) treatment. This TCR was recovered from a woman aged 70-85 years with urothelial cancer. V gene TRBV19 combines with J gene TRBJ2-1; D might be TRBD1 (5 bases). The CDR3 spells CASSIVPLRQRSSYNEQFF. The CDR3, as DNA: TGTGCCAGTAGTATAGTCCCCCTAAGACAGAGGAGCTCCTACAATGAGCAGTTCTTC. Based on the CDR3 plus reference TRBV19 and TRBJ2-1, the full variable domain is DGGITQSPKYLFRKEGQNVTLSCEQNLNHDAMYWYRQDPGQGLRLIYYSQIVNDFQKGDIAEGYSVSREKKESFPLTVTSAQKNPTAFYLCASSIVPLRQRSSYNEQFFGPGTRLTVL.